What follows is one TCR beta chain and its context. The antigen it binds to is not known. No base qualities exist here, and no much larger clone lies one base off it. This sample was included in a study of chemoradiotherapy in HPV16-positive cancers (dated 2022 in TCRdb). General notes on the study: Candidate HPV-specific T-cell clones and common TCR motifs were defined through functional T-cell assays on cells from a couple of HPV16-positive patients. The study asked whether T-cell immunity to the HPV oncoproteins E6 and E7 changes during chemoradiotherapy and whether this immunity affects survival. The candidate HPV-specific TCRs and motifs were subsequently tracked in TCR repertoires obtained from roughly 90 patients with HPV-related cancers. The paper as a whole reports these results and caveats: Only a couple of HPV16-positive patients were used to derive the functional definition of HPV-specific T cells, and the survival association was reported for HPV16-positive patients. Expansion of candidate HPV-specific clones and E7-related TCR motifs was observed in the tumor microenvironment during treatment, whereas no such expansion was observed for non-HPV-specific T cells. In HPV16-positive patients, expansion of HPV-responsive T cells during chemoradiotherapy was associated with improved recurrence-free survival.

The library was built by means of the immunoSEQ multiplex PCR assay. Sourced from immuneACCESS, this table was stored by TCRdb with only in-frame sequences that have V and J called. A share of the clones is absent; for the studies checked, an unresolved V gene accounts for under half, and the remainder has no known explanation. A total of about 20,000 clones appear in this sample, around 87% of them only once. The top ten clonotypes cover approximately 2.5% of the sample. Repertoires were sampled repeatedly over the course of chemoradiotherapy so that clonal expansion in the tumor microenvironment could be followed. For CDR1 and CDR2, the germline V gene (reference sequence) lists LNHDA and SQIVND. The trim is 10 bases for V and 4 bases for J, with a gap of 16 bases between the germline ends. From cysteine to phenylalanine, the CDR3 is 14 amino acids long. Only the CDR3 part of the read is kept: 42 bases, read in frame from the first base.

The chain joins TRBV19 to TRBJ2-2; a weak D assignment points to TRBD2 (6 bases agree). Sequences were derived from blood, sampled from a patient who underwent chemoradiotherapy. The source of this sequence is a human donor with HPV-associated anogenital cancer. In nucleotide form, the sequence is TGTGCCACGATGAGGACTATACTCACCGGGGAGCTGTTTTTT. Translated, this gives CATMRTILTGELFF.